This T cell receptor (beta chain) comes out of a study of T cells after yellow fever vaccination. This clonotype was observed a handful of times. Each CDR3 protein gets one entry after TCRdb re-called the 5' RACE reads with MiXCR. The top ten clones hold 11% to 15% of a sample with just under 600,000 distinct CDR3 sequences, roughly 13% of them seen once. Looked up from germline, CDR1 is ENHRY and CDR2 is SYGVKD. The CDR3 length is 14 residues. V lost 2 bases, J lost 6 bases, and 11 bases lay in between. The origin of this receptor is a man in his thirties or forties who received the YFV17D yellow fever vaccine. Specimen: PBMCs, collected on the day of the yellow fever booster vaccination. The V gene is TRBV10-3, the J gene TRBJ2-1, with D maybe TRBD2 (5 bases). This chain's CDR3 is CAISEQLAGNEQFF. CDR3 in DNA: TGTGCCATCAGTGAGCAGCTAGCTGGCAATGAGCAGTTCTTC.